This T cell receptor beta chain was found in a study of T cells in Graves' hyperthyroidism and ophthalmopathy. This clonotype has only a few counts. Its antigen remains unidentified. Using RNA transcripts as the source, TCR beta CDR3 regions were amplified. The HTBI primer set served for first-round RT-PCR of the TCR CDR3. TCRdb re-called the multiplex PCR reads through MiXCR, storing one row per CDR3 protein. The table has about 180,000 distinct CDR3 sequences, about 15% seen once; the top ten hold 29%. Whole-study results and caveats: Most thyroid clonotypes expanded above 0.001 appeared in blood too. The model made its ophthalmopathy prediction, and onset followed a median approximately 6 months later.

For Graves' hyperthyroidism to be stable, ophthalmopathy could not progress within 18 months. The V gene's germline CDR1 is MGHRA and CDR2 YSYEKL. This CDR3 has 14 amino acids. With 5 bases removed from V and 8 bases from J, the gap between germline ends came to 17 bases. The source of this sequence is a woman in her forties or fifties with Graves' hyperthyroidism. The chain employs TRBV4-1 and TRBJ2-3; D perhaps matches TRBD2 (6 bases). The sample was blood. CDR3 DNA: TGCGCCAGCAGCTCCCTCGGACGGGGAGGTACGCAGTATTTT. Translation gives CASSSLGRGGTQYF.